Below, 10 T cell receptor beta chains from the same sample are listed, as sequenced in a study of blood T cell repertoires in COVID-19. Sequencing was performed with immunoSEQ multiplex PCR; in TCRdb, only in-frame clones are kept and a portion is missing. The table lists about 130,000 clones, about 83% of them singletons. Sequencing used peripheral blood. The receptors derive from a man aged 40-49 years with active or convalescent COVID-19.

The chain uses TRBV5-1 and TRBJ2-7, with 7 bases aligning to TRBD1. Per germline, CDR1 SGHRS and CDR2 YFSETQ. The CDR3 is 14 residues long. The J segment lost 5 bases and the V segment lost 3 bases, leaving 8 bases of the junction unmatched. In nucleotides, the CDR3 is TGCGCCAGCAGCTCGACAGGGCCCGAGAACGAGCAGTACTTC. This codes for CASSSTGPENEQYF.

This clone was detected only a few times. The chain is built from TRBV7-3 and TRBJ1-5; 8 nucleotides agree with TRBD1. Per the germline V gene, CDR1 is SGHTA and CDR2 is FQGTGA. The CDR3 runs 15 residues. Trimming removed 4 bases from V and 4 bases from J; junction bases left unmatched: 6. CDR3 in amino acids: CASSWRTGLNQPQHF. The DNA of the CDR3 is TGTGCCAGCAGCTGGCGGACAGGGCTTAATCAGCCCCAGCATTTT. The variable domain in full, completed from reference TRBV7-3 and TRBJ1-5, reads GAGVSQTPSNKVTEKGKYVELRCDPISGHTALYWYRQSLGQGPEFLIYFQGTGAADDSGLPNDRFFAVRPEGSVSTLKIQRTERGDSAVYLCASSWRTGLNQPQHFGDGTRLSIL.

The chain joins TRBV3-1 (or the pseudogene TRBV3-2) to TRBJ1-4; a possible D gene is TRBD1 (5 bases). The V end lost 2 bases, the J end lost 5 bases, and 9 bases lay between the germline ends. Looked up from germline, CDR1 is LGHDT and CDR2 is YNNKEL (reference sequence). The CDR3 is 14 amino acids. The CDR3 DNA reads as TGTGCCAGCAGCCAAAACAGACAGAATGAAAAACTGTTTTTT. This encodes CASSQNRQNEKLFF.

This clone was counted a single time. The genes are TRBV27 and TRBJ1-5, with TRBD1 matching over 7 bases. The CDR3 sequence is 15 residues long. Germline loops: CDR1 MNHEY, CDR2 SMNVEV (reference sequence). Losses at the gene ends were 4 bases for V and 0 bases for J; bases not matched to a gene: 3. The CDR3 DNA reads as TGTGCCAGCAGTTGGACAGGAATTAGCAATCAGCCCCAGCATTTT. This sequence encodes CASSWTGISNQPQHF.

CDR3 amino acids: CASTQGGGRHTDTQYF. The CDR3 DNA follows: TGTGCCAGCACCCAGGGGGGGGGAAGACACACAGATACGCAGTATTTT. The rearrangement joins TRBV3-1 (or the pseudogene TRBV3-2) to TRBJ2-3, with D possibly called TRBD1 or TRBD2 (7 bases each). V was pared by 7 bases and J by 2 bases, with 19 bases between. CDR3 size: 16 residues. Germline CDR1 and CDR2: LGHDT and YNNKEL (reference sequence).

The count of this clone is one. The CDR3 DNA follows: TGCGCCAGCAGTGTCTCAGGCATGGCGGAGACCCAGTACTTC. Its translation is CASSVSGMAETQYF. The chain joins TRBV10-1 to TRBJ2-5; no definite D call. From germline, CDR1 is WNHNN and CDR2 SYGVQD (reference sequence). This CDR3 contains 14 residues. Trimming stripped 4 bases from V and 5 bases from J, with 14 bases between.

The rearrangement links TRBV27 to TRBJ1-1; TRBD1 might be the D (6 bases). The V and J ends lost 6 bases and 1 base respectively, with 15 bases between them. This CDR3 has 15 amino acids. Germline V gives CDR1 MNHEY, CDR2 SMNVEV (reference sequence). This chain's CDR3 is CASRHDRLQNTEAFF. The CDR3 nucleotides are TGTGCCAGCAGACATGACAGGCTCCAGAACACTGAAGCTTTCTTT.

The J gene is TRBJ2-3, the V gene TRBV11-2, with 10 nucleotides matching TRBD2. V trimming: 3 bases; J trimming: 4 bases; junction bases outside the gene matches: 10. This CDR3 region has 17 residues. In germline, CDR1 is SGHAT, CDR2 FQNNGV. The CDR3, as DNA: TGTGCCAGCAGCTTCGTGAATAGCGGGGGGAGGGCAGATACGCAGTATTTT. This sequence encodes CASSFVNSGGRADTQYF.

V usage is TRBV28 and J usage is TRBJ2-7; 7 nucleotides agree with TRBD2. V gave up 2 bases and J gave up 7 bases; unmatched junction bases: 5. Germline assignment: CDR1 MDHEN and CDR2 SYDVKM. This CDR3 comprises 13 residues. The CDR3 DNA follows: TGTGCCAGCAGTTTAGGCGGGGGTGAGGAGCAGTACTTC. The encoded protein is CASSLGGGEEQYF.

V and J are TRBV2 and TRBJ2-1, with TRBD1 matching 9 bases. The CDR3 spans 17 residues. Germline V gives CDR1 SNHLY, CDR2 FYNNEI. After removal of 7 bases from V and 7 bases from J, the junction contained 17 bases not matched to a gene. The CDR3 is CASKMPPGQGFTNEQFF. CDR3 in DNA: TGTGCCAGCAAAATGCCTCCGGGACAGGGATTTACAAATGAGCAGTTCTTC.